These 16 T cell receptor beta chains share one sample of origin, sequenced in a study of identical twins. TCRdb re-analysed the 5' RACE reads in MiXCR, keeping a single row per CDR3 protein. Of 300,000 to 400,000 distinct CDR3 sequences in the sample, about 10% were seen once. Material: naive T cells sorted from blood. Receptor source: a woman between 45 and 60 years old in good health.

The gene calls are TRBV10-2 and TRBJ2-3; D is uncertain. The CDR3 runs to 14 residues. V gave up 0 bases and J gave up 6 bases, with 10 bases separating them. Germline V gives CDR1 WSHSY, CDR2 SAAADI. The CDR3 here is CASSESLILDTQYF. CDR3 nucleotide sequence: TGCGCCAGCAGTGAGTCCTTGATTCTTGATACGCAGTATTTT.

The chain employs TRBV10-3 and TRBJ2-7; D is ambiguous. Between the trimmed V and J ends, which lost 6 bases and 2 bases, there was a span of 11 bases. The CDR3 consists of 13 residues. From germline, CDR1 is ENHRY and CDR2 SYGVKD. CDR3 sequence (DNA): TGTGCCATCAGGTCACTGGTTCCCTACGAGCAGTACTTC. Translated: CAIRSLVPYEQYF.

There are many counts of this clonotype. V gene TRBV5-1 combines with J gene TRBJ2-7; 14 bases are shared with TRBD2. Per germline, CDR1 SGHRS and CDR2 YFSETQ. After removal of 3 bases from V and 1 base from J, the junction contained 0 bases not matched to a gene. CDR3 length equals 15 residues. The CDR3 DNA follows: TGCGCCAGCAGCTGGACTAGCGGGAGGTCCTACGAGCAGTACTTC. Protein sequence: CASSWTSGRSYEQYF.

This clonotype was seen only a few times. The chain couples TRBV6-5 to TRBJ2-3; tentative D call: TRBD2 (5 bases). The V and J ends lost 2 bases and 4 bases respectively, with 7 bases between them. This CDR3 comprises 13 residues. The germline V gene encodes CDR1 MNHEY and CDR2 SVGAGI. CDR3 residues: CASSYLGADTQYF. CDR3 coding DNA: TGTGCCAGCAGTTACCTGGGAGCAGATACGCAGTATTTT.

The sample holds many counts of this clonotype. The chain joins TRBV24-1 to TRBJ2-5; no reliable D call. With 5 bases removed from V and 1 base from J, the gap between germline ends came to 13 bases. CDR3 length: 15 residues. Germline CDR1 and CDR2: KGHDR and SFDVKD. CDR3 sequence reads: CATSGPPPLQETQYF. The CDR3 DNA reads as TGTGCCACCAGTGGTCCCCCACCCCTCCAAGAGACCCAGTACTTC.

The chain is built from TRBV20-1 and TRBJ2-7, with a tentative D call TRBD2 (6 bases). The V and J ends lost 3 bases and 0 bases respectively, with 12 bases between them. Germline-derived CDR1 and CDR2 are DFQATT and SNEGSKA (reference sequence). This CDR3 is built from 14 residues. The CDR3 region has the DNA TGCAGTGCTAGGGGGGGAGTGAACTCCTACGAGCAGTACTTC. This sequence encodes CSARGGVNSYEQYF.

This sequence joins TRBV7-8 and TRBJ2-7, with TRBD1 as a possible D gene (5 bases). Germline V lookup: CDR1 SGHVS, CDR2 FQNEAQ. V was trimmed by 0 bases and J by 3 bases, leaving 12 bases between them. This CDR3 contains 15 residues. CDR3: CASSLAAGQSYEQYF. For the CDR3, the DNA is TGTGCCAGCAGCTTAGCGGCCGGACAAAGCTACGAGCAGTACTTC.

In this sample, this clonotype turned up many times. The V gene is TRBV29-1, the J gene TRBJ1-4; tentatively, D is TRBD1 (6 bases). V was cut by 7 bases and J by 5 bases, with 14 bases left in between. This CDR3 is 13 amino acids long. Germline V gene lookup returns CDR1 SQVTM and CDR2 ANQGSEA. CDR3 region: CSALGTRNEKLFF. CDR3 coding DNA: TGCAGCGCCCTAGGGACACGGAATGAAAAACTGTTTTTT.

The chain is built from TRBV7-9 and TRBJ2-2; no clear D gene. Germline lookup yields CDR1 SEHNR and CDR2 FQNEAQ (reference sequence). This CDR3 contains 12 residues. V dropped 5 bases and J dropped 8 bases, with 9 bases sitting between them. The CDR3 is CASSQLGGELFF. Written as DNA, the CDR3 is TGTGCCAGCAGCCAACTGGGGGGGGAGCTGTTTTTT.

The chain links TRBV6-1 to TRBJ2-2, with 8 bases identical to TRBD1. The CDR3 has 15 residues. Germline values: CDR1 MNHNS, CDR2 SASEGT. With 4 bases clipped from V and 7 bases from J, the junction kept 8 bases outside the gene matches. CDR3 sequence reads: CASSARTGSFGELFF. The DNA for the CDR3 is TGTGCCAGCAGTGCCCGGACAGGGTCTTTCGGGGAGCTGTTTTTT.

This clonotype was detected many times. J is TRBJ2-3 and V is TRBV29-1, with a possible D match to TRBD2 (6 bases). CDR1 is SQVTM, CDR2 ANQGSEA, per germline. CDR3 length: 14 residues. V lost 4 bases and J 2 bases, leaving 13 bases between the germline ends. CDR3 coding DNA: TGCAGCGTTGGGGACTTTTCCATCACAGATACGCAGTATTTT. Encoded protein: CSVGDFSITDTQYF.

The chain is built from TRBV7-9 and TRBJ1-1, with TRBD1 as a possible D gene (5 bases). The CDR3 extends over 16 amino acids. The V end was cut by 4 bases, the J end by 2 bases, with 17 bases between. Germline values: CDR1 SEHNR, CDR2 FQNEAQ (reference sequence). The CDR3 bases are TGTGCCAGCAGCTCCCCACGGGGGGACCTTAACACTGAAGCTTTCTTT. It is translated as CASSSPRGDLNTEAFF.

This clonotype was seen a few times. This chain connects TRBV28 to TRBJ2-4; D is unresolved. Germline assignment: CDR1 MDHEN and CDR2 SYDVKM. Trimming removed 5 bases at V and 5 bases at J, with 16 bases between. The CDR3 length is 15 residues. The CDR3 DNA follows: TGTGCCAGCAGTCCCCCCACGGCTGGGGAAAACATTCAGTACTTC. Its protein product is CASSPPTAGENIQYF.

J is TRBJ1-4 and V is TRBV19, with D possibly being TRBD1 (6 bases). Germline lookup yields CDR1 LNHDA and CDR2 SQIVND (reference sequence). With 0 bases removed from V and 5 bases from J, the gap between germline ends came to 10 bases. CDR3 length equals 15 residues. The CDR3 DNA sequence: TGTGCCAGTAGTATAGATCCCGGGACAAATGAAAAACTGTTTTTT. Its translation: CASSIDPGTNEKLFF.

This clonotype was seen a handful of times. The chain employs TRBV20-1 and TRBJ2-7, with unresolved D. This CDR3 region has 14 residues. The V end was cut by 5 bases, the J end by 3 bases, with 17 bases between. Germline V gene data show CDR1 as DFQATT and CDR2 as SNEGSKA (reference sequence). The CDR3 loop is CSASLPRPNYEQYF. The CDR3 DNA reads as TGCAGTGCTTCCCTGCCGCGCCCTAACTACGAGCAGTACTTC.

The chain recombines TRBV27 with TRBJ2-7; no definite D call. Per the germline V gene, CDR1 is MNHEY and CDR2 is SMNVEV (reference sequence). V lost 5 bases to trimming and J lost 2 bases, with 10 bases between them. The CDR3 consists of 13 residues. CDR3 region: CASSPGDAYEQYF. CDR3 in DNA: TGTGCCAGCAGTCCGGGCGATGCCTACGAGCAGTACTTC.